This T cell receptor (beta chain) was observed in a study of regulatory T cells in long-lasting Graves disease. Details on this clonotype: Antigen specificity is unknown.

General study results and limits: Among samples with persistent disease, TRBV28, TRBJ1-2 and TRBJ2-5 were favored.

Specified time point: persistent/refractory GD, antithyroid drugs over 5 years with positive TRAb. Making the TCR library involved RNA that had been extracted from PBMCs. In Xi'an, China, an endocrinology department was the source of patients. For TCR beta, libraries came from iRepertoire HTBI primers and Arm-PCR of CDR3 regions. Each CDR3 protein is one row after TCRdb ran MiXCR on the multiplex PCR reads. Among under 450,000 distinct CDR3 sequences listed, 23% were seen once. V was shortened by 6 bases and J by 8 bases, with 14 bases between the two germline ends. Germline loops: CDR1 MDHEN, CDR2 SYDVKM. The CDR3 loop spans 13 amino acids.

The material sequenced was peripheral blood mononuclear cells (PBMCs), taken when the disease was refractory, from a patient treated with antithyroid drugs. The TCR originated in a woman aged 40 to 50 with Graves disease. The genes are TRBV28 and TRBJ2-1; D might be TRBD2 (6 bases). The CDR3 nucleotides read TGTGCCAGCAGCCCGACTAGTTTCCATGAGCAGTTCTTC. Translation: CASSPTSFHEQFF. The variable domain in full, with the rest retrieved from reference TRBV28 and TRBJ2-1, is DVKVTQSSRYLVKRTGEKVFLECVQDMDHENMFWYRQDPGLGLRLIYFSYDVKMKEKGDIPEGYSVSREKKERFSLILESASTNQTSMYLCASSPTSFHEQFFGPGTRLTVL.